Only one count was recorded for the clone carrying this TCR beta chain. Its target is not known. Adult Caucasians living in Nashville, Tennessee made up all of the donors. The repertoire was sequenced with immunoSEQ multiplex PCR; TCRdb's copy has only in-frame clones and lacks some. The table lists under 1,100,000 clones, 65% to 75% of them singletons. CDR1 is WNHNN, CDR2 SYGVQD, per germline (reference sequence). The CDR3 covers 14 residues. The germline V and J ends were trimmed by 6 bases and 5 bases, with 16 bases remaining between them. These data belong to a study of shared clonotypes between healthy human individuals. Study-level background: Three plates were used per donor for CD4 naive, three for CD4 memory, two for CD8 naive and one for CD8 memory.

Study observations and caveats: The sharing of about 5% of naive CD4 clonotypes was seen across a few donors. The authors sampled blood alone, and tissue repertoires likely differ.

Source material: memory CD4+ T cells sorted from blood. Documented subset: CD45RA-negative fraction. The chain carries TRBV10-1 and TRBJ1-1; the D gene is possibly TRBD1 (5 bases). The receptor was isolated from a young man in good health. The CDR3 sequence: CASSGGVGATEAFF. The CDR3 DNA reads as TGCGCCAGCAGCGGAGGGGTCGGGGCGACTGAAGCTTTCTTT.